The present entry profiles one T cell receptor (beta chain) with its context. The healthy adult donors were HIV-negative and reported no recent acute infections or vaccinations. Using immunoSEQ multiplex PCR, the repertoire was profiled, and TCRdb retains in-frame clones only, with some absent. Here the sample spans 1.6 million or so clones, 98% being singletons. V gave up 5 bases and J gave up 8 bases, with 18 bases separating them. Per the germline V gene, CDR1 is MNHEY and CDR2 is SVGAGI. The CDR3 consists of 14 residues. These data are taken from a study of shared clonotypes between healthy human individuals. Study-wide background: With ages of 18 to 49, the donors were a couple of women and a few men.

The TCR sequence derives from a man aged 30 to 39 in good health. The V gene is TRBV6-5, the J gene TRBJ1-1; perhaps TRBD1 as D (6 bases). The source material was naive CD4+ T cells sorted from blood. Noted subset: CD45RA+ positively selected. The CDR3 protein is CASSGPRGGLEAFF. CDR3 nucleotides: TGTGCCAGCAGTGGGCCCCGAGGGGGGTTGGAAGCTTTCTTT.